Below are 14 T cell receptor beta chains sequenced from a single sample in a study of blood T cell repertoires in COVID-19. Generated by immunoSEQ multiplex PCR, the TCRdb table keeps only in-frame clones and is missing some. The top ten clones hold around 2.3% of a sample with more than 150,000 clones, 87% of them seen once. Sequenced input: PBMCs or T cells enriched from blood (not recorded which). The receptors derive from a woman aged 25 to 39 who had recovered from COVID-19.

The chain employs TRBV6-5 and TRBJ2-2; D remains unclear. Germline assignment: CDR1 MNHEY and CDR2 SVGAGI. The CDR3 length is 14 residues. Between the trimmed V and J ends, which lost 6 bases and 2 bases, there was a span of 10 bases. The CDR3 sequence is CASRETLNTGELFF. In DNA, the CDR3 is TGTGCCAGCAGGGAGACTCTTAACACCGGGGAGCTGTTTTTT.

The CDR3 coding sequence is TGTGCCAGTACCTTGGACAGGGCCCTAGCTGAGGGGTATGGCTACACCTTC. It encodes CASTLDRALAEGYGYTF. The genes are TRBV19 and TRBJ1-2; 8 bases match TRBD1. V was clipped by 7 bases and J by 5 bases; unmatched bases: 18. This CDR3 has 17 amino acids. The germline gives CDR1 LNHDA, CDR2 SQIVND (reference sequence).

CDR3 residues: CASSLDGSGASYTF. For the CDR3, the DNA is TGCGCCAGCAGCTTGGATGGGTCAGGGGCTAGCTACACCTTC. V is TRBV5-1 and J is TRBJ1-2; possible D gene TRBD1, 6 bases. The CDR3 is 14 amino acids. The ends were cut back, 0 bases at V and 9 bases at J, with 15 bases in the middle. CDR1 and CDR2 (germline): SGHRS, YFSETQ. Filled out from reference TRBV5-1 and TRBJ1-2, the complete variable domain reads KAGVTQTPRYLIKTRGQQVTLSCSPISGHRSVSWYQQTPGQGLQFLFEYFSETQRNKGNFPGRFSGRQFSNSRSEMNVSTLELGDSALYLCASSLDGSGASYTFGSGTRLTVV.

This chain uses TRBV7-9 with TRBJ1-2; D is perhaps TRBD1 (5 bases). This CDR3 contains 15 residues. Per germline, CDR1 SEHNR and CDR2 FQNEAQ (reference sequence). Trimming left V 0 bases short and J 8 bases short, with 16 bases between. The CDR3 nucleotides are TGTGCCAGCAGCTTAGCGGATGTTGGGGCTAGGGGCTACACCTTC. It specifies CASSLADVGARGYTF.

The chain couples TRBV10-3 to TRBJ1-2; tentatively, D is TRBD1 (6 bases). Germline V lookup: CDR1 ENHRY, CDR2 SYGVKD. V lost 4 bases and J 2 bases, leaving 14 bases between the germline ends. CDR3 length: 15 residues. CDR3 amino acids: CAISVQGRENYGYTF. Written as DNA, the CDR3 is TGTGCCATCAGTGTACAGGGCAGAGAAAACTATGGCTACACCTTC.

This chain uses TRBV7-9 with TRBJ2-7; tentative D call: TRBD1 (6 bases). With 5 bases removed from V and 2 bases from J, the gap between germline ends came to 10 bases. The CDR3 extends over 13 amino acids. Germline CDR1 and CDR2: SEHNR and FQNEAQ (reference sequence). The CDR3 reads CASSIQGTYEQYF. CDR3 nucleotides: TGTGCCAGCAGCATACAGGGAACCTACGAGCAGTACTTC.

This sequence joins TRBV11-3 and TRBJ2-3; D uncertain. Germline assignment: CDR1 SGHNT and CDR2 YENEEA. The CDR3 totals 16 residues. V was clipped by 5 bases and J by 6 bases, with 21 bases between them. In DNA form, the CDR3 reads TGTGCCAGCAGCCCCCGAATGTGGGCCCCCCCCGATACGCAGTATTTT. This translates into CASSPRMWAPPDTQYF.

The V call is TRBV24-1, the J call TRBJ2-2; D gene ambiguous. Germline loops: CDR1 KGHDR, CDR2 SFDVKD. This CDR3 has 16 residues. V was cut by 4 bases and J by 0 bases, with 11 bases left in between. CDR3 region: CATSDPFHSNTGELFF. The CDR3 coding sequence is TGTGCCACCAGTGACCCCTTCCACTCGAACACCGGGGAGCTGTTTTTT.

The chain carries TRBV7-2 and TRBJ2-7; TRBD1 agrees at 7 bases. The CDR3 sequence is 14 residues long. Per germline, CDR1 SGHTA and CDR2 FQGNSA. J lost 3 bases, V lost 2 bases, and 4 bases had no gene match. CDR3 loop: CASSLRTGDYEQYF. CDR3 nucleotide sequence: TGTGCCAGCAGCTTAAGGACAGGCGACTACGAGCAGTACTTC.

The chain has TRBV6-6 and TRBJ1-1; 7 bases align to TRBD1. With 2 bases clipped from V and 4 bases from J, the junction kept 7 bases outside the gene matches. This CDR3 has 15 residues. The V gene's germline CDR1 is MNHNY and CDR2 SVGAGI (reference sequence). CDR3: CASSYTSGGSTEAFF. For the CDR3, the DNA is TGTGCCAGCAGTTACACTTCAGGGGGTAGCACTGAAGCTTTCTTT.

The genes are TRBV7-3 and TRBJ2-3; 14 nucleotides align to TRBD2. J gave up 2 bases and V 1 base, and 8 bases lay outside the gene matches. Germline CDR1 is SGHTA and CDR2 is FQGTGA. The CDR3 is 19 residues long. CDR3 in DNA: TGTGCCAGCAGCTTAAGTCCCGGACTAGCGGGGGGTACCACAGATACGCAGTATTTT. Translation gives CASSLSPGLAGGTTDTQYF. Full variable domain (missing parts from reference TRBV7-3 and TRBJ2-3): GAGVSQTPSNKVTEKGKYVELRCDPISGHTALYWYRQSLGQGPEFLIYFQGTGAADDSGLPNDRFFAVRPEGSVSTLKIQRTERGDSAVYLCASSLSPGLAGGTTDTQYFGPGTRLTVL.

The rearrangement links TRBV5-1 to TRBJ1-4, with a possible D match to TRBD1 (5 bases). V was shortened by 3 bases and J by 0 bases, with 12 bases between the two germline ends. The CDR3 loop spans 16 amino acids. CDR1 SGHRS and CDR2 YFSETQ come from the germline V gene. The CDR3 region is CASSWGLSATNEKLFF. The CDR3 nucleotides read TGCGCCAGCAGCTGGGGCCTTTCTGCAACTAATGAAAAACTGTTTTTT.

This chain joins TRBV12-3 or TRBV12-4 and TRBJ1-6; TRBD1 matches 7 bases. The CDR3 contains 13 residues. With 3 bases clipped from V and 10 bases from J, the junction kept 3 bases outside the gene matches. CDR3 loop: CASSLTGRSPLHF. DNA of the CDR3: TGTGCCAGCAGTTTGACAGGGCGCTCACCCCTCCACTTT.

V usage is TRBV27 and J usage is TRBJ1-1; the match to TRBD1 covers 7 bases. This CDR3 region has 15 residues. Germline-derived CDR1 and CDR2 are MNHEY and SMNVEV (reference sequence). J was trimmed by 4 bases and V by 4 bases; bases with no gene match: 9. The CDR3 here is CASSSYQGGITEAFF. CDR3 coding DNA: TGTGCCAGCAGTTCCTACCAGGGGGGAATCACTGAAGCTTTCTTT.